These T cell receptor beta chains were read from a single sample in a study of neurological immune-mediated disorders. Using its own MiXCR run on the 5' RACE reads, TCRdb lists one record per CDR3 protein. The sample has some 49,000 distinct CDR3 sequences, 9% to 10% seen once; the top ten hold roughly 1.5%. The sample taken for sequencing was PBMCs. Receptors originate from a woman aged 40 to 55 in good health. The CDR3 runs from the conserved cysteine through the conserved F or W. Fields, in order: V gene, J gene, CDR3 length, D gene, clone size, CDR3 protein, CDR3 DNA. A D gene is named only where the DNA matches it firmly. Not all rows give a size; the values are once, few, many and, for expanded clones, a class.

TRBV5-1,TRBJ2-7,14,-,-,CASGGTATSYEQYF,TGCGCCAGCGGAGGTACGGCCACGTCCTACGAGCAGTACTTC
TRBV7-6,TRBJ1-1,13,-,many,CASSLDTYTEAFF,TGTGCCAGCAGCTTGGACACTTACACTGAAGCTTTCTTT
TRBV4-3,TRBJ1-2,13,-,many,CASSQDLVGGYTF,TGCGCCAGCAGCCAAGACCTGGTTGGTGGCTACACCTTC
TRBV24-1,TRBJ1-1,14,-,many,CATSGGRGRNEAFF,TGTGCCACCAGTGGAGGGAGAGGTCGGAATGAAGCTTTCTTT
TRBV5-1,TRBJ2-1,15,TRBD2,many,CASLLTSGGAGEQFF,TGCGCCAGCCTCTTGACTAGCGGGGGGGCCGGTGAGCAGTTCTTC
TRBV20-1,TRBJ2-5,15,TRBD1,many,CSANGHETGQETQYF,TGCAGTGCTAATGGTCATGAGACAGGGCAAGAGACCCAGTACTTC
TRBV19,TRBJ1-2,13,-,many,CASSEQANYGYTF,TGTGCCAGTAGTGAGCAAGCGAACTATGGCTACACCTTC
TRBV5-1,TRBJ2-1,15,-,many,CASSLAQPSYNEQFF,TGCGCCAGCAGCTTGGCCCAGCCCTCCTACAATGAGCAGTTCTTC
TRBV6-2/TRBV6-3,TRBJ2-3,11,-,many,CASSYPDTQYF,TGTGCCAGCAGTTACCCAGATACGCAGTATTTT
TRBV2,TRBJ2-2,15,-,many,CASSVSWRFTGELFF,TGTGCCAGCAGTGTATCATGGCGGTTCACCGGGGAGCTGTTTTTT
TRBV12-3/TRBV12-4,TRBJ1-5,15,-,many,CASSFKRVSGQPQHF,TGTGCCAGCAGTTTCAAAAGGGTAAGCGGTCAGCCCCAGCATTTT
TRBV4-1,TRBJ2-2,15,-,many,CASSQGPQAPGELFF,TGCGCCAGCAGCCAAGGTCCACAGGCCCCCGGGGAGCTGTTTTTT
TRBV7-3,TRBJ1-1,13,-,many,CASTSGDLRRAFF,TGTGCCAGCACCTCGGGCGACCTCAGGAGAGCTTTCTTT
TRBV6-5,TRBJ1-2,15,TRBD1,many,CASSYFGRDRVIYTF,TGTGCCAGCAGTTACTTCGGAAGGGACAGGGTTATCTACACCTTC
TRBV25-1,TRBJ2-7,14,TRBD1,-,CASSFQGERYEQYF,TGTGCCAGCAGTTTCCAGGGGGAGAGGTACGAGCAGTACTTC
TRBV15,TRBJ2-2,15,-,many,CATSRVRTLTGELFF,TGTGCCACCAGCAGAGTCCGGACTCTCACCGGGGAGCTGTTTTTT
TRBV7-6,TRBJ1-1,15,-,many,CASSSQDYYSTEAFF,TGTGCCAGCAGCTCCCAAGATTATTATAGCACTGAAGCTTTCTTT
TRBV20-1,TRBJ2-3,13,-,many,CSARDPGTDTQYF,TGCAGTGCTAGAGATCCCGGCACAGATACGCAGTATTTT
TRBV20-1,TRBJ2-5,14,-,many,CSAHRASLQETQYF,TGCAGTGCGCATCGGGCTAGCCTCCAAGAGACCCAGTACTTC
TRBV10-1,TRBJ1-1,15,-,many,CASSDIGDTFGEAFF,TGCGCCAGCAGTGATATTGGGGATACATTTGGGGAAGCTTTCTTT